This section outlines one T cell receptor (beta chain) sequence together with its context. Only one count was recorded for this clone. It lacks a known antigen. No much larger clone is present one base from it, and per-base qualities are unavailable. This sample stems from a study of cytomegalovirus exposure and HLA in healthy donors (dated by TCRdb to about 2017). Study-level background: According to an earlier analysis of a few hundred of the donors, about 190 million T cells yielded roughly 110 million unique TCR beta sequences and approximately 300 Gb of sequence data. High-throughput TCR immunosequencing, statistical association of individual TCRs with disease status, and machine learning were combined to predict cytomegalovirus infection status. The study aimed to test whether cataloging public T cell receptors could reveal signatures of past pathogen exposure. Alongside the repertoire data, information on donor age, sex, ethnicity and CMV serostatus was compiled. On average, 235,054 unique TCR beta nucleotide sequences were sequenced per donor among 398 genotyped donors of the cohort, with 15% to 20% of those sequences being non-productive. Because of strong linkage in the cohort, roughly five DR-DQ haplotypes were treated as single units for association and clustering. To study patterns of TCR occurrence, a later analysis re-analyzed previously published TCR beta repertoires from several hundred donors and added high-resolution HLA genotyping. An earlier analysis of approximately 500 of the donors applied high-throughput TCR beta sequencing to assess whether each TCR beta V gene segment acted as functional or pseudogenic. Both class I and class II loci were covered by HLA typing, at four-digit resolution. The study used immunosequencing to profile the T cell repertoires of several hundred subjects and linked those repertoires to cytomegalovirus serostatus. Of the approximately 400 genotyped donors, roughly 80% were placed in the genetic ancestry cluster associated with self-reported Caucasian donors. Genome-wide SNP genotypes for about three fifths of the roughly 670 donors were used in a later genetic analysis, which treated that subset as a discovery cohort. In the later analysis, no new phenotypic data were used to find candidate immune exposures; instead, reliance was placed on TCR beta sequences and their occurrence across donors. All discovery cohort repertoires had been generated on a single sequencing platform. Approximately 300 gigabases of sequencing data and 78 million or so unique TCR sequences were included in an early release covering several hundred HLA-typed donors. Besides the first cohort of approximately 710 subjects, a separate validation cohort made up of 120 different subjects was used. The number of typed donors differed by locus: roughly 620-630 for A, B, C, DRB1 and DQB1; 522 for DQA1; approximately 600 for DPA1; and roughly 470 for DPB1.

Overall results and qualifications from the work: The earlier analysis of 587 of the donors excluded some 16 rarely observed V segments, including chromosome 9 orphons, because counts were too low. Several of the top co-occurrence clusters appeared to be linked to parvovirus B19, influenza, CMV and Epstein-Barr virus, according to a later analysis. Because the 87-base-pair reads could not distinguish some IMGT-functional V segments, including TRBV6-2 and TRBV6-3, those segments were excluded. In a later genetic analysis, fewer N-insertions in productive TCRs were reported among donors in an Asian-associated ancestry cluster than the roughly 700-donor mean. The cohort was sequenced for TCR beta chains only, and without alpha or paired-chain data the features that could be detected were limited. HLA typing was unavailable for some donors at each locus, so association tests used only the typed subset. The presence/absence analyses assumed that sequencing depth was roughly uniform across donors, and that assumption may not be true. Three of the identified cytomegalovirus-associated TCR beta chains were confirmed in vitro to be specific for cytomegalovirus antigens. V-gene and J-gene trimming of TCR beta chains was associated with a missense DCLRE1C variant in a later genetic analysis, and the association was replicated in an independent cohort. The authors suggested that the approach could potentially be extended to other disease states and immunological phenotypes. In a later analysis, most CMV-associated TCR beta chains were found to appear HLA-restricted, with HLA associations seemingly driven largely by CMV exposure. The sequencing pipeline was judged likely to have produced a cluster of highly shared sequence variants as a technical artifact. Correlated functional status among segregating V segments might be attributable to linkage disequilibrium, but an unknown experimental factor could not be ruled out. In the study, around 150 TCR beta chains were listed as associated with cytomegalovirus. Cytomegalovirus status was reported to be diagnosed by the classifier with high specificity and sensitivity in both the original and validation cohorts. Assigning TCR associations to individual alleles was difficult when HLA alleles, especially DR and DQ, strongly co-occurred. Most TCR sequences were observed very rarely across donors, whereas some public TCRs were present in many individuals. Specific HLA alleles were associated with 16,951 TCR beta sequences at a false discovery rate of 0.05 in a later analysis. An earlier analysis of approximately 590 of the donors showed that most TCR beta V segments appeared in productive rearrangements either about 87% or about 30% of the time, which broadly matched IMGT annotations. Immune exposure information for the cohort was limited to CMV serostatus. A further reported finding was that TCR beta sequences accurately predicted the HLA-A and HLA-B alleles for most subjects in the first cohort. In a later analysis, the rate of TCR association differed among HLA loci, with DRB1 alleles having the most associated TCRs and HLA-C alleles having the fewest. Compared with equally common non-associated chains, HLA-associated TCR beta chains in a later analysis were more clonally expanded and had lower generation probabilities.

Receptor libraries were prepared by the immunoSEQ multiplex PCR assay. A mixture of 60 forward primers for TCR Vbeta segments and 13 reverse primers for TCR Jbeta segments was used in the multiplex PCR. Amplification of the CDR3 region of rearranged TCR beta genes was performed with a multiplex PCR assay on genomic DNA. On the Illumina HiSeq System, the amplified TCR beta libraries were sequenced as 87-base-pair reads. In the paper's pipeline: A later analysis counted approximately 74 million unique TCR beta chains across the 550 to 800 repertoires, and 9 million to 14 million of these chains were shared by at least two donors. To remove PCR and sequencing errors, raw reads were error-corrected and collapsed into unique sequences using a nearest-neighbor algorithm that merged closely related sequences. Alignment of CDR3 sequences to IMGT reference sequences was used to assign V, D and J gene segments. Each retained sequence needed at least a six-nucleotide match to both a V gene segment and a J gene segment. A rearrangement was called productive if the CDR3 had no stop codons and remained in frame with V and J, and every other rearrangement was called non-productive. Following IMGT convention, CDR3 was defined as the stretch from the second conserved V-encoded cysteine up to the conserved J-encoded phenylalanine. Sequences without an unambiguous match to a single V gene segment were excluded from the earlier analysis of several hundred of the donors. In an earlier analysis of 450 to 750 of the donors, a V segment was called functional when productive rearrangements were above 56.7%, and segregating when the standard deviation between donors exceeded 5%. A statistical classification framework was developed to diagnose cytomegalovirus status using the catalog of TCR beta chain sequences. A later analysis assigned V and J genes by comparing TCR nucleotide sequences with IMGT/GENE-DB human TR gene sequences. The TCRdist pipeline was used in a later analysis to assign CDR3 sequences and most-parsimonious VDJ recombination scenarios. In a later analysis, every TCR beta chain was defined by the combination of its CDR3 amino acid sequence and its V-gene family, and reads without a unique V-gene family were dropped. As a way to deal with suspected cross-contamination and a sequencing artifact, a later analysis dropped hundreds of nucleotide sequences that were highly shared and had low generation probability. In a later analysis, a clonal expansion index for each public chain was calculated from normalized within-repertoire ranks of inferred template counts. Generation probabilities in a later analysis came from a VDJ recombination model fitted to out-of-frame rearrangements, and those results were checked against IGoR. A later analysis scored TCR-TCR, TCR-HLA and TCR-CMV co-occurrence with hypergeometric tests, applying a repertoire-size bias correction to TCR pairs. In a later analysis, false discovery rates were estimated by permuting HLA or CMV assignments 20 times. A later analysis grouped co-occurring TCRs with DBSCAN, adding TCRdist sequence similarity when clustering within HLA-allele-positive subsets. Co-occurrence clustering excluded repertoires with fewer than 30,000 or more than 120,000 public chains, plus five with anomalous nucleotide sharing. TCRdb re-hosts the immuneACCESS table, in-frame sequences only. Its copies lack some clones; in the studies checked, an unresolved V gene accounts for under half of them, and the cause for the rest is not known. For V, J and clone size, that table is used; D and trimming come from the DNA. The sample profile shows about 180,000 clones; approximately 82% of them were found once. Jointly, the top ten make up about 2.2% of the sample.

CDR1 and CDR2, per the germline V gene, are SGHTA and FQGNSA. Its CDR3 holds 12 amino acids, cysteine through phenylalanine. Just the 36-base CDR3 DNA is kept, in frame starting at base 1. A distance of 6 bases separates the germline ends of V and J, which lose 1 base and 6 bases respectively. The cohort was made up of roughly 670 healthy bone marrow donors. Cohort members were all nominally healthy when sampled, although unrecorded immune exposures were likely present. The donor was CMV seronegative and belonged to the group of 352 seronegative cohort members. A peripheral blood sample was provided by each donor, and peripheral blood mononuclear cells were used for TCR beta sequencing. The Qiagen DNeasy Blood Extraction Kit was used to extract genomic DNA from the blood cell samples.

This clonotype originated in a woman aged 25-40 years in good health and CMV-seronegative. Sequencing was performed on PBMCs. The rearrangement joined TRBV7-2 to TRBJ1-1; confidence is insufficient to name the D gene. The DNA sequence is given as TGTGCCAGCAGCTTAGGGAGCCCTGAAGCTTTCTTT. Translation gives CASSLGSPEAFF.